The clone carrying this T cell receptor (beta chain) was picked up many times. Per the original methods: Quantification of nucleated cells was approximated via reference gene primer amplification. The assay was immunoSEQ multiplex PCR, and TCRdb's table has in-frame clones only and misses some. V and J calls plus clone size are reproduced from that table; the DNA served to infer D and trimming. This table has about 190,000 clones, under 90% appearing once. The data belong to a study of blood T cell repertoires in COVID-19. Across the study: There were acute and convalescent COVID-19 samples, and they came from the United States, Italy and Spain.

In germline, CDR1 is MDHEN, CDR2 SYDVKM. V was shortened by 5 bases and J by 11 bases, with 14 bases between the two germline ends. The length of the CDR3 is 12 residues. Sequencing was carried out using peripheral blood. The rearrangement uses TRBV28 and TRBJ2-3; D is perhaps TRBD1 (6 bases). The sequence was collected from a human donor in a cohort sampled during active COVID-19. DNA of the CDR3: TGTGCCAGCAGTACGGAAACAGGGAAGCAGTATTTT. Residues: CASSTETGKQYF.